These 10 T cell receptor beta chains were sequenced from one sample in a study of cytomegalovirus exposure and HLA in healthy donors. Data came from immunoSEQ multiplex PCR; TCRdb stores just in-frame clones and leaves some out. Among 85,000 to 120,000 clones listed, about 95% were seen once. Sequenced material: PBMCs. These receptors were collected from a woman under 30 in good health and CMV-seronegative.

This rearrangement joins TRBV27 to TRBJ2-5; 9 bases align to TRBD1. The end of the DNA aligns better with TRBJ2-7, so the J call may be wrong. The CDR3 is made up of 14 amino acids. CDR1 and CDR2 (germline): MNHEY, SMNVEV (reference sequence). CDR3: CASSFMDRGYEQYF. The CDR3 bases are TGTGCCAGCAGTTTCATGGACAGGGGCTACGAGCAGTACTTC.

This rearrangement joins TRBV11-3 to TRBJ2-3; 7 nucleotides align to TRBD1. Germline V gene lookup returns CDR1 SGHNT and CDR2 YENEEA. Germline trimming cut 5 bases from V and 5 bases from J; bases unmatched to any gene: 13. The CDR3 is 16 residues long. CDR3 in DNA: TGTGCCAGCAGCCAGTCCTTACAGGGGACAAGAGATACGCAGTATTTT. This gives the protein CASSQSLQGTRDTQYF.

The rearrangement links TRBV4-1 to TRBJ1-2, with D possibly TRBD1 on 5 matching bases. Germline V lookup: CDR1 MGHRA, CDR2 YSYEKL. This CDR3 is 18 amino acids long. The germline V and J ends were trimmed by 0 bases and 8 bases, with 25 bases remaining between them. As DNA, the CDR3 is TGCGCCAGCAGCCAAGATTCCCCAGGGCTGGAGTTCATATCGGGCTACACCTTC. Translating gives CASSQDSPGLEFISGYTF.

Here the CDR3 DNA reads TGTGCCAGCAGCTTGGGTTTAGGACAGGGAAGGGATGGCTACACCTTC. Translation: CASSLGLGQGRDGYTF. This chain links TRBV5-4 with TRBJ1-2, with 8 bases matching TRBD1. J was trimmed by 6 bases and V by 0 bases; bases with no gene match: 10. Germline lookup yields CDR1 SGHNT and CDR2 YYREEE (reference sequence). The length of the CDR3 is 16 residues. The full variable domain, in which reference TRBV5-4 and TRBJ1-2 provide the parts outside the CDR3, is ETGVTQSPTHLIKTRGQQVTLRCSSQSGHNTVSWYQQALGQGPQFIFQYYREEENGRGNFPPRFSGLQFPNYSSELNVNALELDDSALYLCASSLGLGQGRDGYTFGSGTRLTVV.

The chain couples TRBV19 to TRBJ1-5, with a tentative D call TRBD1 (5 bases). CDR3 length: 14 amino acids. The germline V gene encodes CDR1 LNHDA and CDR2 SQIVND (reference sequence). V lost 8 bases, J lost 0 bases, and 11 bases lay in between. The CDR3 reads CASRGDGSNQPQHF. CDR3 sequence (DNA): TGTGCCAGTCGCGGGGACGGTAGCAATCAGCCCCAGCATTTT. The complete variable domain, with remaining parts taken from reference TRBV19 and TRBJ1-5, reads DGGITQSPKYLFRKEGQNVTLSCEQNLNHDAMYWYRQDPGQGLRLIYYSQIVNDFQKGDIAEGYSVSREKKESFPLTVTSAQKNPTAFYLCASRGDGSNQPQHFGDGTRLSIL.

The chain recombines TRBV4-1 with TRBJ2-7; the match to TRBD1 covers 8 bases. Germline V gene data show CDR1 as MGHRA and CDR2 as YSYEKL. The CDR3 contains 17 residues. The junction had 11 bases not matched to a gene; V was cut back by 1 base and J by 3 bases. CDR3 DNA: TGCGCCAGCAGCCAAGCTGGTAGGACAGGGAGTTTCTACGAGCAGTACTTC. Protein product: CASSQAGRTGSFYEQYF.

V and J are TRBV11-3 and TRBJ2-7, with D possibly matching TRBD2 (6 bases). The germline CDR1 and CDR2 sequences are SGHNT and YENEEA. V was shortened by 0 bases and J by 5 bases, with 20 bases between the two germline ends. The CDR3 extends over 17 amino acids. The CDR3 reads CASSLDPPRTGVHEQYF. CDR3 bases: TGTGCCAGCAGCTTAGACCCCCCCCGGACGGGGGTCCACGAGCAGTACTTC.

The chain recombines TRBV11-2 with TRBJ1-2; a possible D gene is TRBD1 (5 bases). Germline CDR1 reads SGHAT; CDR2 reads FQNNGV. The CDR3 runs to 15 residues. Trimming cost V 1 base and J 5 bases, with 14 bases left between them. The CDR3 DNA sequence: TGTGCCAGCAGCTTAGGACCGCAGGGCGATTATGGCTACACCTTC. Encoded protein: CASSLGPQGDYGYTF.

The rearrangement uses TRBV30 and TRBJ2-2, with 14 positions matching TRBD2. Trimming removed 3 bases from V and 5 bases from J; junction bases left unmatched: 5. Looked up from germline, CDR1 is GTSNPN and CDR2 is SVGIG (reference sequence). The CDR3 is made up of 16 amino acids. CDR3 nucleotide sequence: TGTGCCTGGAGAGGACTAGCGGGAGGAGAGACCGGGGAGCTGTTTTTT. Its protein product is CAWRGLAGGETGELFF. Together with reference TRBV30 and TRBJ2-2, the CDR3 gives the full variable domain: SQTIHQWPATLVQPVGSPLSLECTVEGTSNPNLYWYRQAAGRGLQLLFYSVGIGQISSEVPQNLSASRPQDRQFILSSKKLLLSDSGFYLCAWRGLAGGETGELFFGEGSRLTVL.

The chain has TRBV2 and TRBJ2-1, with unresolved D. Germline CDR1 is SNHLY and CDR2 is FYNNEI. V lost 5 bases, J lost 7 bases, and 12 bases lay in between. The CDR3 totals 13 residues. The CDR3 sequence: CASSTRARNEQFF. CDR3 bases: TGTGCCAGCAGTACTCGAGCGAGGAATGAGCAGTTCTTC.